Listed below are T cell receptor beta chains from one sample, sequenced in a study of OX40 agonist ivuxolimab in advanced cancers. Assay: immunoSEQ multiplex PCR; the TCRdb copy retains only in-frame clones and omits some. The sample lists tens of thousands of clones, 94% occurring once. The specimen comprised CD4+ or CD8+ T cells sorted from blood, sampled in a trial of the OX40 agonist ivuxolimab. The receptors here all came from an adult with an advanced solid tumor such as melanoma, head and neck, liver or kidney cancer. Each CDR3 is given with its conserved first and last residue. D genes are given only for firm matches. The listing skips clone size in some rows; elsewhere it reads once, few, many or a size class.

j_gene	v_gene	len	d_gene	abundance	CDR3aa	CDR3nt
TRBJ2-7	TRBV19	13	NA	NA	CASSKLSGYEQYF	TGTGCCAGTTCCAAGCTTTCCGGCTACGAGCAGTACTTC
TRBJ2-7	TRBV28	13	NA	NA	CASSPRGGNEQYF	TGTGCCAGCAGTCCCCGGGGCGGGAACGAGCAGTACTTC
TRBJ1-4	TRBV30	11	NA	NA	CACPGGGKLFF	TGTGCCTGCCCGGGAGGAGGAAAACTGTTTTTT
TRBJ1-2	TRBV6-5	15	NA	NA	CASREQGNSNYGYTF	TGTGCCAGCAGGGAACAGGGTAACTCTAACTATGGCTACACCTTC
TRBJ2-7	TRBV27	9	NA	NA	CGARYEQYF	TGTGGGGCTCGGTACGAGCAGTACTTC
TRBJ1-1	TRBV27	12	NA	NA	CASRTGNTEAFF	TGTGCCAGCAGGACAGGGAACACTGAAGCTTTCTTT
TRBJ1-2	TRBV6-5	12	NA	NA	CASRGLRYGYTF	TGTGCCAGCAGGGGGCTGAGGTATGGCTACACCTTC
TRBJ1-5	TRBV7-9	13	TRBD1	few	CASSRTGGQPQHF	TGTGCCAGCAGCCGGACAGGGGGGCAGCCCCAGCATTTT
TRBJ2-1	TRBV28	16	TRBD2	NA	CASSLTAGGPFNEQFF	TGTGCCAGCAGTTTGACGGCGGGAGGGCCGTTTAATGAGCAGTTCTTC
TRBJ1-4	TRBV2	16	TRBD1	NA	CASRVGQGAANEKLFF	TGTGCCAGCAGGGTAGGACAGGGGGCGGCTAATGAAAAACTGTTTTTT
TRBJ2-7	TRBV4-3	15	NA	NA	CASSHSRGRAYEQYF	TGCGCCAGCAGCCATTCACGGGGCAGGGCCTACGAGCAGTACTTC
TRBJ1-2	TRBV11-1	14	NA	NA	CASSFRGSTYGYTF	TGTGCCAGCAGCTTTAGAGGCAGTACTTATGGCTACACCTTC
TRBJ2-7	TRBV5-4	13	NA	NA	CASSLRGAGEQYF	TGTGCCAGCAGCTTGCGGGGGGCGGGAGAGCAGTACTTC
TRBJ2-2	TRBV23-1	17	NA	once	CASSQWESCRGTGELFF	TGCGCCAGCAGTCAATGGGAATCCTGTCGGGGCACCGGGGAGCTGTTTTTT
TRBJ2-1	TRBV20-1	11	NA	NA	CSASPIGEQFF	TGCAGTGCTAGCCCCATAGGTGAGCAGTTCTTC
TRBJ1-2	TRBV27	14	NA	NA	CASRTLRSNYGYTF	TGTGCCAGCAGAACCTTACGGTCCAACTATGGCTACACCTTC
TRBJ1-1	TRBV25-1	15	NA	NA	CASSELKGPVAEAFF	TGTGCCAGCAGTGAATTAAAGGGACCTGTGGCTGAAGCTTTCTTT
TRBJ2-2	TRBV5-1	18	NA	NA	CASSFSGLAAANTGELFF	TGCGCCAGCAGCTTTAGCGGACTGGCAGCTGCGAACACCGGGGAGCTGTTTTTT
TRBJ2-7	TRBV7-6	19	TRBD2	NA	CASSSGLAGLDILVLEQYF	TGTGCCAGCAGCTCGGGACTAGCGGGACTGGATATTCTAGTTCTCGAGCAGTACTTC
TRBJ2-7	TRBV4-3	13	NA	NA	CASSPRLTYEQYF	TGCGCCAGCAGCCCCCGGCTCACCTACGAGCAGTACTTC
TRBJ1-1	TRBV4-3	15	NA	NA	CASRHGGRSGTEAFF	TGCGCCAGCAGACACGGAGGGAGGAGCGGCACTGAAGCTTTCTTT
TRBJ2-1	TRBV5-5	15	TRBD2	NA	CASSLGLAGGSEQFF	TGTGCCAGCAGCTTGGGGCTAGCGGGAGGATCTGAGCAGTTCTTC
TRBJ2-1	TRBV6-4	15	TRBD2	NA	CASSPGTSGYNEQFF	TGTGCCAGCAGTCCCGGGACTAGCGGGTACAATGAGCAGTTCTTC
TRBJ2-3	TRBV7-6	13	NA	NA	CASSLETSFTQYF	TGTGCCAGCAGCTTAGAGACTAGTTTTACGCAGTATTTT
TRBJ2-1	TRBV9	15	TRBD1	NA	CASSEGQGLISEQFF	TGTGCCAGCAGCGAGGGACAGGGTTTAATCAGTGAGCAGTTCTTC
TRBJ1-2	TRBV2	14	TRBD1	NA	CASPSGQGTYGYTF	TGTGCCAGTCCGTCCGGACAGGGAACATATGGCTACACCTTC
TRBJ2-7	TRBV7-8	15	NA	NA	CASSPRPERSYEQYF	TGTGCCAGCAGCCCCCGGCCCGAGCGGAGCTACGAGCAGTACTTC
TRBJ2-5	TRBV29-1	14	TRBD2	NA	CSVDTGTTQETQYF	TGCAGCGTTGATACCGGGACTACACAAGAGACCCAGTACTTC
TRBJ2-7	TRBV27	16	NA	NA	CASSLSVSGLIYEQYF	TGTGCCAGCAGTTTATCGGTCTCGGGGTTAATCTACGAGCAGTACTTC
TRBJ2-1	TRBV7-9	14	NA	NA	CASSAGLSYNEQFF	TGTGCCAGCAGCGCGGGACTTTCCTACAATGAGCAGTTCTTC
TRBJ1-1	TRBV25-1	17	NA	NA	CASSGPYFPGPNTEAFF	TGTGCCAGCAGTGGCCCCTATTTTCCGGGCCCGAACACTGAAGCTTTCTTT
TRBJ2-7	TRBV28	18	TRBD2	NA	CASNTIRRTSGRPYEQYF	TGTGCCAGCAATACGATCCGTCGGACTAGCGGGAGGCCCTACGAGCAGTACTTC
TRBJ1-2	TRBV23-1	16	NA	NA	CASSPGERWSNYGYTF	TGCGCCAGCAGTCCCGGCGAGAGGTGGTCTAACTATGGCTACACCTTC
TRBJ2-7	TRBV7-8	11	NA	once	CASSPQTEQYF	TGTGCCAGCAGCCCCCAGACCGAGCAGTACTTC
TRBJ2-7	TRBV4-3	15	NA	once	CASSQGLSESYEQYF	TGCGCCAGCAGCCAAGGTCTCTCGGAATCCTACGAGCAGTACTTC
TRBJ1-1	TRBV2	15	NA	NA	CASSESWGGSTEAFF	TGTGCCAGCAGTGAATCCTGGGGAGGGTCGACTGAAGCTTTCTTT
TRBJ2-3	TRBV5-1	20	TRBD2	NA	CASSPRPGLPNRLSTDTQYF	TGCGCCAGCAGCCCCCGTCCGGGACTACCAAACCGCTTAAGCACAGATACGCAGTATTTT
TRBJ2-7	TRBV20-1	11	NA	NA	CSARELAEQYF	TGCAGTGCTAGAGAGCTAGCCGAGCAGTACTTC
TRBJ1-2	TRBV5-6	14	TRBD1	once	CASSLGQGNYGYTF	TGTGCCAGCAGCTTGGGACAGGGTAACTATGGCTACACCTTC
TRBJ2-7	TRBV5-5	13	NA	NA	CASSLHIPYEQYF	TGTGCCAGCAGCTTGCACATTCCCTACGAGCAGTACTTC